This passage covers 26 T cell receptor beta chains from one sample sequenced in a study of response to subunit inactivated influenza vaccine. One entry per CDR3 protein, called by TCRdb with MiXCR from the RT-PCR reads. This sample has some 520,000 distinct CDR3 sequences, with 16% found just once. The material sequenced was CD4+ T cells sorted from PBMCs, taken around 2 years after vaccination. These receptors originate from a man aged 50 to 75 who received an inactivated influenza vaccine.

The genes are TRBV5-5 and TRBJ2-5; tentative D call: TRBD1 (6 bases). Trimming pared 4 bases from V and 3 bases from J, leaving 13 bases between. Germline V gene lookup returns CDR1 SGHKS and CDR2 YYEKEE (reference sequence). This CDR3 spans 14 amino acids. In DNA, the CDR3 is TGTGCCAGCAGCAGTACCGGGACAAAAGAGACCCAGTACTTC. Translated, it gives CASSSTGTKETQYF.

Many counts were recorded for this clonotype. The DNA of the CDR3 is TGTGCCAGCAGATCTAGTGTCTTAGGCGAGCAGTACTTC. It yields the protein CASRSSVLGEQYF. The V gene is TRBV12-3 or TRBV12-4, the J gene TRBJ2-7; D is uncertain. Trimming shortened V by 6 bases and J by 6 bases, and 15 bases separated the two germline ends. CDR3 length: 13 residues.

This clonotype was picked up a small number of times. The chain joins TRBV11-2 to TRBJ2-5, with 9 nucleotides matching TRBD1. The CDR3 loop spans 17 amino acids. V shed 2 bases and J 1 base; nucleotides not matched to a gene: 8. The germline CDR1 and CDR2 sequences are SGHAT and FQNNGV. This CDR3 is CASSLRVGQGSQETQYF. The CDR3 region has the DNA TGTGCCAGCAGCTTAAGAGTAGGACAGGGGAGCCAAGAGACCCAGTACTTC. Complete variable domain (other parts from reference TRBV11-2 and TRBJ2-5): EAGVAQSPRYKIIEKRQSVAFWCNPISGHATLYWYQQILGQGPKLLIQFQNNGVVDDSQLPKDRFSAERLKGVDSTLKIQPAKLEDSAVYLCASSLRVGQGSQETQYFGPGTRLLVL.

In this sample, this clonotype turned up many times. The chain has TRBV28 and TRBJ2-5, with D possibly matching TRBD1 (5 bases). CDR3 length: 15 amino acids. With 1 base removed from V and 4 bases from J, the gap between germline ends came to 13 bases. From germline, CDR1 is MDHEN and CDR2 SYDVKM. The CDR3 reads CASSLSSAGPETQYF. DNA of the CDR3: TGTGCCAGCAGTTTATCTTCTGCAGGGCCAGAGACCCAGTACTTC.

The V call is TRBV10-3, the J call TRBJ1-1; D perhaps matches TRBD1 (6 bases). From germline, CDR1 is ENHRY and CDR2 SYGVKD. The length of the CDR3 is 15 residues. V was cut by 2 bases and J by 5 bases, with 15 bases left in between. The CDR3 DNA follows: TGTGCCATCAGTGAGGATGGTTGGAGGGGGACTGAAGCTTTCTTT. It specifies CAISEDGWRGTEAFF.

J is TRBJ2-2 and V is TRBV3-1; tentatively, D is TRBD1 (6 bases). CDR1 is LGHDT and CDR2 is YNNKEL in the germline V gene (reference sequence). The CDR3 is 15 amino acids. Trimming took 0 bases from V and 1 from J, leaving 6 bases between them. The CDR3 DNA reads as TGTGCCAGCAGCCAAGAGGGACAGAACACCGGGGAGCTGTTTTTT. Protein sequence: CASSQEGQNTGELFF.

This clonotype was detected a few times. CDR3 sequence: CATSGQRNTEAFF. The CDR3 bases are TGTGCCACCAGTGGCCAGAGGAACACTGAAGCTTTCTTT. The rearrangement joins TRBV24-1 to TRBJ1-1; D is unclear. This CDR3 region has 13 residues. Germline assignment: CDR1 KGHDR and CDR2 SFDVKD. The V and J ends lost 5 bases and 1 base respectively, with 7 bases between them.

This clonotype was detected only a few times. The chain employs TRBV27 and TRBJ1-2, with TRBD1 identical over 12 bases. The CDR3 has 15 amino acids. V shed 2 bases, J shed 4 bases, and the junction held 2 bases outside the gene matches. CDR1 is MNHEY and CDR2 is SMNVEV in the germline V gene (reference sequence). CDR3 sequence (DNA): TGTGCCAGCAGTTTAGGGACAGGGGGCTTCTATGGCTACACCTTC. Protein product: CASSLGTGGFYGYTF.

The chain couples TRBV10-3 to TRBJ1-5; 10 bases agree with TRBD1. Germline CDR1 is ENHRY and CDR2 is SYGVKD. V shed 6 bases and J 3 bases; nucleotides not matched to a gene: 5. The CDR3 has 15 residues. The CDR3 sequence: CAIRPGQGPNQPQHF. CDR3 DNA: TGTGCCATCAGGCCGGGACAGGGGCCCAATCAGCCCCAGCATTTT.

This clonotype was seen more than once but under ten times. The gene calls are TRBV29-1 and TRBJ2-2, with 9 bases lining up with TRBD1. The CDR3 has 14 residues. The germline CDR1 and CDR2 sequences are SQVTM and ANQGSEA. Germline trimming cut 5 bases from V and 6 bases from J; bases unmatched to any gene: 7. CDR3 protein: CSVRRDRDAGELFF. Here the CDR3 DNA reads TGCAGCGTTCGCCGGGACAGGGATGCCGGGGAGCTGTTTTTT.

This clonotype was picked up a small number of times. The chain carries TRBV3-1 and TRBJ1-5; D remains unclear. The CDR3 contains 13 residues. V was cut by 2 bases and J by 6 bases, with 8 bases left in between. Looked up from germline, CDR1 is LGHDT and CDR2 is YNNKEL (reference sequence). The CDR3 loop is CASSQYYSQPQHF. The CDR3 nucleotides are TGTGCCAGCAGCCAATATTACTCTCAGCCCCAGCATTTT.

Many counts were recorded for this clonotype. The chain couples TRBV11-2 to TRBJ2-1; perhaps TRBD2 as D (5 bases). Trimming took 4 bases from V and 12 from J, leaving 22 bases between them. The CDR3 consists of 15 residues. Germline CDR1 reads SGHAT; CDR2 reads FQNNGV. CDR3 DNA sequence: TGTGCCAGCAGCTCCCCTCTGAGGGCCTCGAGAGGGCAGTTCTTC. Protein: CASSSPLRASRGQFF.

The chain links TRBV7-8 to TRBJ2-2; the D is unclear. The length of the CDR3 is 15 residues. Trimming removed 5 bases from V and 4 bases from J, with 14 bases in between. From germline, CDR1 is SGHVS and CDR2 FQNEAQ. CDR3: CASSVPGRTTGELFF. CDR3 DNA sequence: TGTGCCAGCAGCGTCCCAGGCAGAACCACCGGGGAGCTGTTTTTT.

The J gene is TRBJ1-2, the V gene TRBV4-2; D is possibly TRBD1 (6 bases). V was clipped by 0 bases and J by 4 bases, with 18 bases between them. CDR1 and CDR2 (germline): LGHNA, YNFKEQ. This CDR3 is built from 17 residues. The CDR3 DNA reads as TGTGCCAGCAGCCAAGACCCGGCAGGGGTCGGGGCCTATGGCTACACCTTC. Its protein is CASSQDPAGVGAYGYTF.

This clonotype has a handful of counts. V is TRBV6-2 or TRBV6-3 and J is TRBJ2-7; 10 nucleotides line up with TRBD2. The trim removed 6 bases at V and 1 base at J, leaving 3 bases unmatched. Germline assignment: CDR1 MNHEY and CDR2 SVGEGT. The CDR3 loop spans 14 amino acids. The CDR3 bases are TGTGCCAGCAGAAGACTAGCGGGTTCCTACGAGCAGTACTTC. Its protein is CASRRLAGSYEQYF.

The genes are TRBV29-1 and TRBJ2-7, with a tentative D call TRBD1 (5 bases). Germline V lookup: CDR1 SQVTM, CDR2 ANQGSEA. With 6 bases removed from V and 3 bases from J, the gap between germline ends came to 15 bases. The CDR3 extends over 13 amino acids. The DNA for the CDR3 is TGCAGCGTAGTGGGTGACAGACTCTACGAGCAGTACTTC. This gives the protein CSVVGDRLYEQYF.

The chain links TRBV12-3 or TRBV12-4 to TRBJ1-1; 7 nucleotides match TRBD1. The CDR3 is made up of 14 amino acids. The V gene end was trimmed by 7 bases and the J gene end by 9 bases; junction bases not matched to a gene: 14. The CDR3 nucleotides are TGTGCCAGCACCCTTACCGGACAGGTCATGAAAGCTTTCTTT. Amino acid sequence: CASTLTGQVMKAFF.

The V and J genes are TRBV12-3 or TRBV12-4 and TRBJ2-7; 8 bases match TRBD1. The junction had 4 bases not matched to a gene; V was cut back by 6 bases and J by 3 bases. The CDR3 has 13 amino acids. The CDR3 nucleotides are TGTGCCAGCAGGCGACAGGGGCGCTACGAGCAGTACTTC. Residues: CASRRQGRYEQYF.

The V call is TRBV24-1, the J call TRBJ2-7; 10 positions match TRBD1. The germline V gene has CDR1 KGHDR and CDR2 SFDVKD. CDR3 length equals 15 residues. With 4 bases clipped from V and 5 bases from J, the junction kept 7 bases outside the gene matches. CDR3 residues: CATSDLGTGVDEQYF. In nucleotides, the CDR3 is TGTGCCACCAGTGACCTCGGGACAGGGGTCGACGAGCAGTACTTC.

The chain combines TRBV3-1 with TRBJ1-1; tentative D call: TRBD1 (6 bases). The germline V and J ends were trimmed by 0 bases and 9 bases, with 8 bases remaining between them. This CDR3 has 12 amino acids. Germline lookup yields CDR1 LGHDT and CDR2 YNNKEL (reference sequence). The CDR3 region has the DNA TGTGCCAGCAGCCAAGATCAGGGGAAAGCTTTCTTT. Its translation is CASSQDQGKAFF. The whole variable domain, filled in from reference TRBV3-1 and TRBJ1-1, reads DTAVSQTPKYLVTQMGNDKSIKCEQNLGHDTMYWYKQDSKKFLKIMFSYNNKELIINETVPNRFSPKSPDKAHLNLHINSLELGDSAVYFCASSQDQGKAFFGQGTRLTVV.

At least ten counts were recorded for this clonotype. The chain recombines TRBV3-1 with TRBJ2-2; 12 bases are shared with TRBD1. Unmatched junction bases numbered 7, after V lost 0 bases and J lost 5 bases. The CDR3 spans 18 residues. Germline-derived CDR1 and CDR2 are LGHDT and YNNKEL (reference sequence). This chain's CDR3 is CASSQDGGQGAWTGELFF. The CDR3 DNA is TGTGCCAGCAGCCAAGATGGGGGACAGGGGGCATGGACCGGGGAGCTGTTTTTT. The full variable domain, in which reference TRBV3-1 and TRBJ2-2 provide the parts outside the CDR3, is DTAVSQTPKYLVTQMGNDKSIKCEQNLGHDTMYWYKQDSKKFLKIMFSYNNKELIINETVPNRFSPKSPDKAHLNLHINSLELGDSAVYFCASSQDGGQGAWTGELFFGEGSRLTVL.

The CDR3 DNA is TGTGCCAGCACTACCTTTCCCTGGAGGCCAGATACGCAGTATTTT. Amino acids: CASTTFPWRPDTQYF. The V call is TRBV6-7, the J call TRBJ2-3; the D gene is possibly TRBD2 (5 bases). TRBV6-7 is recorded as an ORF, its role being uncertain. The CDR3 length is 15 residues. Trimming shortened V by 7 bases and J by 4 bases, and 18 bases separated the two germline ends.

A few counts support this clonotype. V and J are TRBV6-2 or TRBV6-3 and TRBJ2-7; D not certain. Germline-derived CDR1 and CDR2 are MNHEY and SVGEGT. The V end lost 0 bases, the J end lost 3 bases, and 9 bases lay between the germline ends. CDR3 size: 14 residues. As DNA, the CDR3 is TGTGCCAGCAGTTACTCCAGCCTCAACTACGAGCAGTACTTC. It codes for CASSYSSLNYEQYF.

The chain uses TRBV3-1 and TRBJ1-6; no firm D call. Trimming shortened V by 0 bases and J by 9 bases, and 6 bases separated the two germline ends. Germline V gives CDR1 LGHDT, CDR2 YNNKEL (reference sequence). CDR3 size: 13 residues. CDR3: CASSQEAGSPLHF. Here the CDR3 DNA reads TGTGCCAGCAGCCAAGAGGCCGGTTCACCCCTCCACTTT. Supplemented by reference TRBV3-1 and TRBJ1-6, the full variable domain reads DTAVSQTPKYLVTQMGNDKSIKCEQNLGHDTMYWYKQDSKKFLKIMFSYNNKELIINETVPNRFSPKSPDKAHLNLHINSLELGDSAVYFCASSQEAGSPLHFGNGTRLTVT.

This clonotype has more than one count but fewer than ten. The chain couples TRBV7-2 to TRBJ2-5, with 7 nucleotides matching TRBD2. The CDR3 contains 14 residues. V shed 5 bases, J shed 7 bases, and the junction held 10 bases outside the gene matches. Germline CDR1 SGHTA, CDR2 FQGNSA. CDR3 in DNA: TGTGCCAGCAGCCCCAACCGGGACTACGGGACCCAGTACTTC. It codes for CASSPNRDYGTQYF.

The J gene is TRBJ2-5, the V gene TRBV15; 7 nucleotides align to TRBD2. Per germline, CDR1 LNHNV and CDR2 YYDKDF (reference sequence). V shed 5 bases and J 5 bases; nucleotides not matched to a gene: 5. This CDR3 is 13 amino acids long. This CDR3 is CATSGGDLETQYF. CDR3 DNA sequence: TGTGCCACCAGCGGGGGGGATCTGGAGACCCAGTACTTC.